This paragraph reports one T cell receptor beta chain. The CDR3 has 14 amino acids. The germline V gene encodes CDR1 MNHEY and CDR2 SMNVEV (reference sequence). V dropped 3 bases and J dropped 5 bases, with 13 bases sitting between them. Authors' analysis steps: From reference gene primer amplification, estimates of nucleated cell counts were derived. The assay was immunoSEQ multiplex PCR, and TCRdb's table has in-frame clones only and misses some. V and J calls and clone size are copied from that table; D and trimming were computed from the DNA. The data hold 40,000 to 45,000 clones, with roughly nine tenths observed a single time. This specimen belongs to a study of blood T cell repertoires in COVID-19. Study-wide background: COVID-19 samples collected from the United States, Italy and Spain covered acute and convalescent phases. Sources were T cells, B-cell-depleted T cells, or PBMCs; the material itself was cDNA or gDNA.

The rearrangement links TRBV27 to TRBJ2-5; D is undetermined. The TCR originated in a human donor in a cohort sampled during active COVID-19. The sequencing sample was made of peripheral blood. The CDR3 protein is CASSFWAPPETQYF. The CDR3 DNA reads TGTGCCAGCAGTTTCTGGGCCCCCCCGGAGACCCAGTACTTC.